The clone carrying this T cell receptor (beta chain) is a singleton in its sample. A much larger clone differs from this one at a single base, so this may be a read error. The germline V gene encodes CDR1 MNHNS and CDR2 SASEGT. V was pared by 1 base and J by 0 bases, with 10 bases between. The CDR3 length is 15 residues. The data stem from a study of shared clonotypes between healthy human individuals. Profiled with immunoSEQ multiplex PCR; TCRdb holds only in-frame clones, not every one. The profile shows over 95,000 clones, approximately 51% of them singletons. This rearrangement joins TRBV6-1 to TRBJ2-7, with a weak D call TRBD1 (5 bases). Material for sequencing was PBMCs. The source is a woman aged 40 to 50 in good health. Some clones in this sample may be carry-over from other donors' samples. CDR3 coding DNA: TGTGCCAGCAGTGAAGGGGGCATTTCCTCCTACGAGCAGTACTTC. The encoded protein is CASSEGGISSYEQYF.